This entry concerns a single T cell receptor (beta chain). This receptor's antigen is unknown. The sample holds no much larger clone one base away, and base qualities are not on file. Each donor gave one peripheral blood draw, averaging approximately 110 mL, which was collected into heparinised tubes. A BD FACSAria II and a panel including CD45RO, CCR7, CD25, CD127, CD95 and CD27 were used to sort naive, central memory, regulatory and stem cell-like memory CD4+ T cells. A purity above 95% was achieved for all sorted populations. PBMCs were separated immediately by Lymphoprep density gradient centrifugation and were stained directly, without being cultured. To minimize batch effects, samples were stained and sorted in pairs, one healthy donor with one patient per experiment. This entry comes from a study of beta chain features in type 1 diabetes (dated by TCRdb to between 2018 and 2020). Notes on the research overall: Mean age, gender distribution, total cell number and subset yield were not different between patients and healthy donors. A total of 90 million to 120 million sorted cells were examined across all samples, and a strong correlation was observed between cell number per subset and RNA yield. The study compared TCRB repertoires of sorted circulating CD4+ T cell subsets between recently diagnosed type 1 diabetes patients and matched healthy donors. Regulatory and stem cell-like memory subsets were isolated from only 8 patients and 8 healthy donors, whereas naive and central memory subsets came from all 30 or so donors.

All of the isolated RNA was reverse transcribed with the High Capacity cDNA Reverse Transcription Kit, so expressed TCRB transcripts were sequenced. Deep immunoSEQ sequencing was performed on naive, central memory and regulatory T cell samples, with an average of about 4 million total reads per sample. Sorted cells were lysed in RLT buffer and RNA was extracted with DNase-treated RNeasy Micro or Mini kits, depending on cell number. To prevent cross-contamination, every cell subset was processed on its own, while patient and healthy donor samples were processed together. The immunoSEQ multiplex PCR was used to amplify TCRB sequences from cDNA, generating 87-bp fragments that spanned the CDR3 region. Sequencing of the amplicons was done on the Illumina HiSeq platform. In the paper's pipeline: Synthetic template baselines were used to correct PCR bias computationally, reads within Hamming distance 2 were collapsed, and singletons that could not be merged were discarded. Reads were aligned against IMGT to assign V, D and J genes, CDR3 length and insertions or deletions at six rearrangement sites. Clonotype counts were normalized to sorted cell number within each subset before computing true diversity and Gini coefficients with the tcR R package. Repertoire sharing was quantified using the overlap coefficient calculated on TCRB nucleotide sequences. Out-of-frame TCRB sequences from naive cells were analyzed as a proxy for the pre-selection repertoire. Entries here come from immuneACCESS through TCRdb and include only in-frame sequences with V and J called. Some clones fail to appear in such tables; in the studies checked, an unresolved V gene covers under half of the shortfall, and the cause of the remainder is unknown. The V and J calls and the clone size are those of that table, but D and trimming were determined from the DNA. This sample holds roughly 280,000 clones; roughly 24% were observed only once. Around 0.013% of the sample goes to the ten largest clones.

The paper's findings and limits, for the study overall: Naive, central memory and regulatory TCRB repertoires appeared to be more alike among patients than among healthy donors. HLA sub-analyses involved small numbers of individuals, so any influence of HLA type on TCRB rearrangement remained unresolved. Type 1 diabetes patients showed a moderate but significant shortening of TCRB CDR3 length in all four CD4+ subsets. PCR may preferentially amplify shorter templates, but because patient and control samples were amplified and corrected together, any resulting skew would affect both groups equally. Because cDNA was sequenced instead of genomic DNA, highly expressing activated cells could be over-represented, though the groups showed no difference in activation or CD3 levels. Fewer insertions and more nucleotide deletions at VDJ recombination sites were observed in patients with type 1 diabetes, implying thymic rearrangement abnormalities.

Sequencing used naive CD4+ T cells from blood. In light of the paper, this sample's cell subset or site label describes: true naive CD4+ T cells. The receptor comes from a woman aged 25-40 years with type 1 diabetes.

The CDR3 has the sequence CASSAKDRGNTEAFF. The nucleotide sequence is given as TGTGCCAGCAGCGCTAAGGACAGGGGGAACACTGAAGCTTTCTTT. The chain is assembled from TRBV5-4 and TRBJ1-1, with 9 junctional bases fitting TRBD1. CDR1 SGHNT and CDR2 YYREEE were looked up in the germline V gene (reference sequence). The CDR3 measures 15 amino acids from cysteine to phenylalanine. Solely the CDR3 DNA is kept, with 45 bases framed from the first base. V has 4 bases trimmed and J has 1 base trimmed; junction bases matching no gene number 5.